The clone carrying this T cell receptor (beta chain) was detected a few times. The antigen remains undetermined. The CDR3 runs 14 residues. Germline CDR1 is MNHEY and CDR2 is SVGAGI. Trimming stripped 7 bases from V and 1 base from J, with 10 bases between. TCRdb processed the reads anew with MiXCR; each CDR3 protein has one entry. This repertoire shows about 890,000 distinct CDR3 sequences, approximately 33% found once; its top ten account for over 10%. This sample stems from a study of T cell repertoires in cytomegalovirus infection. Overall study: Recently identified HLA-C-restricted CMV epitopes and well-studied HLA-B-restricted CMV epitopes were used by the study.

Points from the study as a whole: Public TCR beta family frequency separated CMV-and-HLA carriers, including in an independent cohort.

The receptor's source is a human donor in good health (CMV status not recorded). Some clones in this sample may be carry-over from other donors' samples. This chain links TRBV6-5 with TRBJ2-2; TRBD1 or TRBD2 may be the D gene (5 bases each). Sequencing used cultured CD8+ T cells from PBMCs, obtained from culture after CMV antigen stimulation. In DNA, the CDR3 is TGTGCCAGCAAGGGGACCAAGAACACCGGGGAGCTGTTTTTT. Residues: CASKGTKNTGELFF.